Sequencing of this T cell receptor (beta chain) was carried out in a study of control samples from healthy donors and cancer patients. The protocol was immunoSEQ multiplex PCR, while the TCRdb copy is restricted to in-frame clones and leaves out a portion. The table has about 19,000 clones, roughly four fifths seen once. CDR3 size: 15 residues. Germline assignment: CDR1 SGHDN and CDR2 FVKESK. Trimming took off 0 bases at V and 5 bases at J, with 14 bases between the two ends. J is TRBJ2-7 and V is TRBV14; D possibly corresponds to TRBD2 (6 bases). Material: PBMCs. This sequence was found in a man older than 75 with head and neck cancer. The CDR3 bases are TGTGCCAGCAGCCAAGACGGGACTTGGAGGGACGAGCAGTACTTC. This codes for CASSQDGTWRDEQYF. Drawing the rest from reference TRBV14 and TRBJ2-7, the complete variable domain is EAGVTQFPSHSVIEKGQTVTLRCDPISGHDNLYWYRRVMGKEIKFLLHFVKESKQDESGMPNNRFLAERTGGTYSTLKVQPAELEDSGVYFCASSQDGTWRDEQYFGPGTRLTVT.